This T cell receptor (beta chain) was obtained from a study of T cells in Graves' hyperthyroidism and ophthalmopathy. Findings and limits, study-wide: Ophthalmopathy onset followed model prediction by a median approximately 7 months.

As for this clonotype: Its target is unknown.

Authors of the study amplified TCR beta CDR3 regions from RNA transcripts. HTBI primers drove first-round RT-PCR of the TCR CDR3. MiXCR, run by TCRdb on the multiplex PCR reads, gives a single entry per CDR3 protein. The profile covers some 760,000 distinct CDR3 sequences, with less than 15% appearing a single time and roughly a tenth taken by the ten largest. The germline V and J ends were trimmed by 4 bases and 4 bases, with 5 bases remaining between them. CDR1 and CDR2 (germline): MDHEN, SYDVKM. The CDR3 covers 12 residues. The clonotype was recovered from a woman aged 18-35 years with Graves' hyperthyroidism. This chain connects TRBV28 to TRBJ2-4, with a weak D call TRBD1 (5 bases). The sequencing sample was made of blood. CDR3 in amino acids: CASSYRKNIQYF. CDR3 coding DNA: TGTGCCAGCAGTTACAGGAAAAACATTCAGTACTTC.